This T cell receptor beta chain is from a study of cytomegalovirus exposure and HLA in healthy donors (dated by TCRdb to the late 2010s). In the study overall: An earlier analysis of about 530 of the donors reported under 300 Gb of sequence data and 90 million to 120 million unique TCR beta sequences obtained from about 179 million T cells. Approximately 330 gigabases of sequencing data and around 88 million unique TCR sequences made up an early release that covered about 640 HLA-typed donors. Of the 350 to 450 genotyped donors, 75% to 85% were placed in the genetic ancestry cluster associated with self-reported Caucasian donors. The study was designed to test whether signatures of past pathogen exposure could be identified by cataloging public T cell receptors. The study profiled the T cell repertoires of 500 to 800 subjects by immunosequencing and related them to cytomegalovirus serostatus. A separate validation cohort of some 130 different subjects was used in addition to the roughly 620-subject first cohort. High-throughput TCR immunosequencing, statistical association of individual TCRs with disease status, and machine learning were combined to predict cytomegalovirus infection status. A later analysis re-analyzed previously published TCR beta repertoires from 666 donors and added high-resolution HLA genotyping to study TCR occurrence patterns. Rather than drawing on any new phenotypic data, the later analysis identified candidate immune exposures from TCR beta sequences and the way those sequences occurred across donors. In an earlier analysis of several hundred of the donors, high-throughput TCR beta sequencing was used to judge whether each TCR beta V gene segment behaved as functional or pseudogenic. Alongside the repertoire data, information on donor age, sex, ethnicity and CMV serostatus was compiled. A later genetic analysis took genome-wide SNP genotypes for about 55% of the roughly 670 donors and used that subset as a discovery cohort. All discovery cohort repertoires had been generated using a single sequencing platform. HLA typing included class I and class II loci at four-digit resolution. The number of donors typed differed by locus, with about 620-630 for A, B, C, DRB1 and DQB1, around 560 for DQA1, over 600 for DPA1, and 472 for DPB1. A handful of DR-DQ haplotypes were handled as single units for association and clustering because linkage in the cohort was strong. Among 300 to 500 genotyped donors of the cohort, an average of roughly 230,000 unique TCR beta nucleotide sequences was sequenced per donor, of which about 18% were non-productive. Overall study results and their limits: A total of fewer than 200 TCR beta chains were listed by the study as associated with cytomegalovirus. Specific HLA alleles were associated with 16,951 TCR beta sequences at a false discovery rate of 0.05 in a later analysis. The presence/absence analyses assumed that sequencing depth was roughly uniform across donors, and that assumption may not be true. According to the authors, the approach could potentially be generalized to other disease states and immunological phenotypes. Cytomegalovirus status was reported to be diagnosed by the classifier with high specificity and sensitivity in both the original and validation cohorts. In a later analysis, TCR association rates were found to vary across HLA loci, with the most associated TCRs seen for DRB1 alleles and the fewest for HLA-C alleles. A further reported finding was that TCR beta sequences accurately predicted the HLA-A and HLA-B alleles for most subjects in the first cohort. A cluster of highly shared sequence variants was judged likely to be a technical artifact of the sequencing pipeline. While some public TCRs were present in many individuals, most TCR sequences turned up only very rarely across donors. A later analysis found that HLA-associated TCR beta chains were more clonally expanded and had lower generation probabilities than equally common non-associated chains. A later analysis reported that several top co-occurrence clusters appeared linked to parvovirus B19, influenza, CMV and Epstein-Barr virus. Assigning TCR associations to individual alleles was difficult when HLA alleles, especially DR and DQ, strongly co-occurred. Correlated functional status among segregating V segments might reflect linkage disequilibrium, but an unknown experimental factor could not be ruled out. In vitro tests confirmed that three of the cytomegalovirus-associated TCR beta chains recognize cytomegalovirus antigens. According to a later genetic analysis, donors in an Asian-associated ancestry cluster had fewer N-insertions in productive TCRs than the approximately 630-donor mean. Because counts were too low, more than 15 rarely observed V segments, including chromosome 9 orphons, were excluded from the earlier analysis of a few hundred of the donors. V-gene and J-gene trimming of TCR beta chains was associated with a missense DCLRE1C variant in a later genetic analysis, and the association was replicated in an independent cohort. CMV serostatus was the only immune exposure information available for the cohort. Because HLA typing was unavailable for some donors at each locus, only the typed subset was used in association tests. In a later analysis, most CMV-associated TCR beta chains were found to appear HLA-restricted, with HLA associations seemingly driven largely by CMV exposure. Only TCR beta chains were sequenced in this cohort, and the absence of alpha or paired-chain data limited detectable features. In an earlier analysis of about 550 of the donors, most TCR beta V segments were observed in productive rearrangements about 90% or about 30% of the time, broadly matching IMGT annotations.

Library method: the immunoSEQ multiplex PCR assay. For the multiplex PCR, a mixture combining 60 forward primers for TCR Vbeta segments and 13 reverse primers for TCR Jbeta segments was used. Amplification of the CDR3 region of rearranged TCR beta genes was performed with a multiplex PCR assay on genomic DNA. On the Illumina HiSeq System, the amplified TCR beta libraries were sequenced as 87-base-pair reads. The original pipeline was this. A later analysis tallied roughly 80 million unique TCR beta chains across the 666 repertoires, and some 12 million of those chains were shared by two or more donors. A nearest-neighbor algorithm error-corrected the raw reads and collapsed the reads into unique sequences, merging closely related sequences to remove PCR and sequencing errors. CDR3 sequences were aligned to IMGT reference sequences to assign V, D and J gene segments. Each retained sequence needed at least a six-nucleotide match to both a V gene segment and a J gene segment. A rearrangement was called productive if the CDR3 had no stop codons and remained in frame with V and J, and every other rearrangement was called non-productive. Following IMGT convention, CDR3 was defined as the stretch from the second conserved V-encoded cysteine to the conserved J-encoded phenylalanine. The earlier analysis of some 550 of the donors excluded any sequence lacking an unambiguous match to a single V gene segment. An earlier analysis of a few hundred of the donors called V segments functional above 56.7% productive rearrangements and segregating when the between-donor standard deviation exceeded 5%. To diagnose cytomegalovirus status from the catalog of TCR beta chain sequences, a statistical classification framework was built. In a later analysis, V and J genes were assigned by comparing TCR nucleotide sequences against IMGT/GENE-DB human TR gene sequences. The TCRdist pipeline was used in a later analysis to assign CDR3 sequences and most-parsimonious VDJ recombination scenarios. In a later analysis, every TCR beta chain was defined by the combination of its CDR3 amino acid sequence and its V-gene family, and reads without a unique V-gene family were dropped. In a later analysis, several hundred highly shared, low-generation-probability nucleotide sequences were removed to address suspected cross-contamination and a sequencing artifact. In a later analysis, a clonal expansion index was calculated for each public chain from normalized within-repertoire ranks of inferred template counts. Generation probabilities in a later analysis came from a VDJ recombination model fitted to out-of-frame rearrangements, and those results were checked against IGoR. A later analysis scored TCR-TCR, TCR-HLA and TCR-CMV co-occurrence with hypergeometric tests, applying a repertoire-size bias correction to TCR pairs. In a later analysis, false discovery rates were estimated by permuting HLA or CMV assignments 20 times. In a later analysis, co-occurring TCRs were grouped using DBSCAN, and TCRdist sequence similarity was added for clustering within HLA-allele-positive subsets. Repertoires with fewer than 30,000 or more than 120,000 public chains, plus five repertoires with anomalous nucleotide sharing, were excluded from co-occurrence clustering. TCRdb took over this immuneACCESS table, retaining in-frame rearrangements with V and J assigned. Such tables are incomplete; in checked studies, under half of the missing clones stem from an unresolved V gene, and the remainder is unexplained. V and J calls and clone size are as listed in that table; D and trimming were resolved from the DNA. The sample table contains about 180,000 clones; only one count was recorded for 75% to 80% of them. Clones ranked in the top ten supply 5% to 7% of the sample.

Notes on this clone: There is no known antigen for this receptor. One base away there is no much larger clone; base qualities are not given.

In total, just over 650 healthy bone marrow donors made up the cohort. At the time of sampling, all cohort members were nominally healthy, though unrecorded immune exposures were likely present. The donor tested CMV seropositive and was one of the 289 seropositive cohort members. A peripheral blood sample was collected from each donor, and TCR beta sequencing was performed on peripheral blood mononuclear cells. The Qiagen DNeasy Blood Extraction Kit was used to extract genomic DNA from the blood cell samples. Specimen: PBMCs. This sequence was found in a man aged 35-49 years in good health and CMV-seropositive.

The DNA is as follows: TGTGCCACCAGAACAGCGGGGGGTAACACCATATATTTT. It codes for CATRTAGGNTIYF. The sequence is built from TRBV15 and TRBJ1-3, with a weak D call of TRBD1 (5 bases match). V and J are truncated by 6 bases and 7 bases respectively, leaving an intervening sequence of 13 bases. From its cysteine to its phenylalanine, the CDR3 spans 13 amino acids. The entry retains the CDR3 DNA only, 39 bases that are in frame from base 1. From the germline V gene (reference sequence), CDR1 is LNHNV and CDR2 is YYDKDF.